One and the same sample provided the 30 T cell receptor beta chains below, sequenced in a study of blood T cell repertoires in COVID-19. Profiling relied on immunoSEQ multiplex PCR, and the TCRdb table lists in-frame clones only, not all of them. The sample has over 150,000 clones, around three quarters seen once. The specimen sequenced was peripheral blood. Receptors were obtained from a man aged 55 to 70 with acute or convalescent COVID-19.

With regard to this clone: The junction and the germline gene differ at one end; a read error may be behind it. This rearrangement joins TRBV5-1 to TRBJ1-1, with D possibly matching TRBD1 (5 bases). This CDR3 is 14 amino acids long. Germline V gene data show CDR1 as SGHRS and CDR2 as YFSETQ. The CDR3 reads CASSLNGANTEAFF. For the CDR3, the DNA is TGCGCCAGTAGCTTGAATGGGGCGAACACTGAAGCTTTCTTT.

The chain combines TRBV12-3 or TRBV12-4 with TRBJ1-1, with D unclear. The V gene lost 2 bases and the J gene lost 7 bases, with 11 bases spanning the gap. The CDR3 extends over 13 amino acids. The CDR3 region has the DNA TGTGCCAGCAGTTTACAACGGGCGGGTGAAGCTTTCTTT. It translates to CASSLQRAGEAFF.

The chain links TRBV10-3 to TRBJ1-5, with D unresolved. The CDR3 is 14 amino acids. Germline V gene data show CDR1 as ENHRY and CDR2 as SYGVKD. Trimming took off 4 bases at V and 4 bases at J, with 11 bases between the two ends. CDR3 DNA sequence: TGTGCCATCAGTGGAGGGCAGAATAATCAGCCCCAGCATTTT. Translated: CAISGGQNNQPQHF.

The chain has TRBV11-2 and TRBJ2-7; D is possibly TRBD1 (5 bases). Germline V lookup: CDR1 SGHAT, CDR2 FQNNGV. V was cut by 7 bases and J by 3 bases, with 16 bases left in between. This CDR3 is 14 amino acids long. The CDR3 nucleotides are TGTGCCAGCACCACTCCAGGGTCCCTCTACGAGCAGTACTTC. It encodes CASTTPGSLYEQYF.

The rearrangement links TRBV6-2 or TRBV6-3 to TRBJ2-5, with D perhaps matching TRBD1 (5 bases). This CDR3 has 14 residues. CDR1 and CDR2 from the germline V gene are MNHEY and SVGEGT. V dropped 5 bases and J dropped 1 base, with 11 bases sitting between them. CDR3 coding DNA: TGTGCCAGCAGTCGTACAGGCCCCCAAGAGACCCAGTACTTC. As protein: CASSRTGPQETQYF.

V and J are TRBV18 and TRBJ2-2, with 8 bases aligning to TRBD1. CDR1 is KGHSH, CDR2 LQKENI, per germline. The CDR3 consists of 15 residues. Germline trimming cut 4 bases from V and 3 bases from J; bases unmatched to any gene: 4. CDR3 sequence reads: CASSRGQGYTGELFF. The CDR3 region has the DNA TGTGCCAGCTCACGCGGACAGGGCTACACCGGGGAGCTGTTTTTT. The variable domain in full, with the rest retrieved from reference TRBV18 and TRBJ2-2, is NAGVMQNPRHLVRRRGQEARLRCSPMKGHSHVYWYRQLPEEGLKFMVYLQKENIIDESGMPKERFSAEFPKEGPSILRIQQVVRGDSAAYFCASSRGQGYTGELFFGEGSRLTVL.

V usage is TRBV2 and J usage is TRBJ1-1; no reliable D call. The CDR3 has 13 residues. The V end lost 7 bases, the J end lost 1 base, and 10 bases lay between the germline ends. Germline V gene lookup returns CDR1 SNHLY and CDR2 FYNNEI. CDR3 residues: CASNYVPNTEAFF. The CDR3 DNA sequence: TGTGCCAGCAATTATGTCCCGAACACTGAAGCTTTCTTT.

The sample holds one count of this clone. The chain is built from TRBV29-1 and TRBJ2-3, with unresolved D. The CDR3 spans 11 residues. CDR1 is SQVTM, CDR2 ANQGSEA, per germline. V lost 4 bases, J lost 3 bases, and 5 bases lay in between. CDR3: CSVARTDTQYF. CDR3 coding DNA: TGCAGCGTTGCACGGACAGATACGCAGTATTTT.

The chain joins TRBV4-1 to TRBJ2-7, with TRBD1 matching 8 bases. In germline, CDR1 is MGHRA, CDR2 YSYEKL. Losses at the gene ends were 8 bases for V and 3 bases for J; bases not matched to a gene: 6. This CDR3 is built from 13 residues. CDR3 DNA: TGCGCCAGCGGCAGGGGGCCCAACTACGAGCAGTACTTC. Its protein is CASGRGPNYEQYF.

The genes are TRBV5-4 and TRBJ2-1; a weak D match, TRBD1 (6 bases). In germline, CDR1 is SGHNT, CDR2 YYREEE (reference sequence). V was trimmed by 1 base and J by 7 bases, leaving 12 bases between them. CDR3 length equals 14 residues. The CDR3 DNA is TGTGCCAGCAGCTTGCGTGCAGGGGAAAATGAGCAGTTCTTC. It encodes CASSLRAGENEQFF.

The CDR3 spells CASEALSHEQYF. CDR3 bases: TGTGCCAGTGAGGCACTGTCCCACGAGCAGTACTTC. The rearrangement links TRBV2 to TRBJ2-7; D is unclear. The CDR3 runs 12 residues. The germline V gene has CDR1 SNHLY and CDR2 FYNNEI. Trimming stripped 9 bases from V and 5 bases from J, with 14 bases between.

The chain carries TRBV5-1 and TRBJ2-2; 7 positions agree with TRBD1. The ends lost 0 bases at V and 3 bases at J; junction bases unmatched: 5. This CDR3 spans 16 amino acids. From germline, CDR1 is SGHRS and CDR2 YFSETQ. In DNA form, the CDR3 reads TGCGCCAGCAGCTTGGCCGGGACAGCTTACACCGGGGAGCTGTTTTTT. Its protein product is CASSLAGTAYTGELFF.

The chain joins TRBV19 to TRBJ1-1; TRBD1 might be the D (5 bases). Trimming took off 5 bases at V and 0 bases at J, with 16 bases between the two ends. CDR1 is LNHDA, CDR2 SQIVND, per germline (reference sequence). The CDR3 has 16 amino acids. CDR3 coding DNA: TGTGCCAGTAGTGACGGACATACCCTCATGAACACTGAAGCTTTCTTT. It is translated as CASSDGHTLMNTEAFF.

J is TRBJ1-5 and V is TRBV30, with TRBD1 matching 10 bases. This CDR3 has 14 amino acids. The ends lost 3 bases at V and 6 bases at J; junction bases unmatched: 5. The germline V gene encodes CDR1 GTSNPN and CDR2 SVGIG (reference sequence). CDR3 in amino acids: CAWSSTGGGQPQHF. In DNA, the CDR3 is TGTGCCTGGAGCTCGACAGGGGGCGGTCAGCCCCAGCATTTT.

V gene TRBV9 combines with J gene TRBJ2-5, with 13 positions matching TRBD2. With 2 bases clipped from V and 5 bases from J, the junction kept 6 bases outside the gene matches. This CDR3 has 16 residues. The germline V gene has CDR1 SGDLS and CDR2 YYNGEE. CDR3 nucleotides: TGTGCCAGCAGCGTGACTAGCGGGGGGCAACATGAGACCCAGTACTTC. Translating it yields CASSVTSGGQHETQYF. Drawing the rest from reference TRBV9 and TRBJ2-5, the complete variable domain is DSGVTQTPKHLITATGQRVTLRCSPRSGDLSVYWYQQSLDQGLQFLIQYYNGEERAKGNILERFSAQQFPDLHSELNLSSLELGDSALYFCASSVTSGGQHETQYFGPGTRLLVL.

The chain couples TRBV3-1 (or the pseudogene TRBV3-2) to TRBJ2-1; maybe TRBD2 (7 bases). V was pared by 1 base and J by 9 bases, with 13 bases between. The CDR3 is made up of 14 amino acids. Per the germline V gene, CDR1 is LGHDT and CDR2 is YNNKEL (reference sequence). The CDR3 region has the DNA TGTGCCAGCAGCCAAGCCAGCGGGACATCTGAGCAGTTCTTC. The encoded protein is CASSQASGTSEQFF.

The V call is TRBV27, the J call TRBJ2-4; no firm D call. Deletions cut 7 bases from V and 8 bases from J, with 12 bases between. CDR1 and CDR2 (germline): MNHEY, SMNVEV (reference sequence). This CDR3 is 12 amino acids long. The CDR3 sequence is CASNGLGDIQYF. The CDR3 DNA follows: TGTGCCAGCAATGGCCTAGGCGACATTCAGTACTTC.

The chain employs TRBV15 and TRBJ1-1; D is uncertain. Germline V lookup: CDR1 LNHNV, CDR2 YYDKDF (reference sequence). The CDR3 is made up of 14 amino acids. The V end lost 2 bases, the J end lost 0 bases, and 7 bases lay between the germline ends. CDR3 amino acids: CATSRPVMNTEAFF. The DNA for the CDR3 is TGTGCCACCAGCAGACCAGTCATGAACACTGAAGCTTTCTTT. Filled out from reference TRBV15 and TRBJ1-1, the complete variable domain reads DAMVIQNPRYQVTQFGKPVTLSCSQTLNHNVMYWYQQKSSQAPKLLFHYYDKDFNNEADTPDNFQSRRPNTSFCFLDIRSPGLGDTAMYLCATSRPVMNTEAFFGQGTRLTVV.

The rearrangement uses TRBV5-1 and TRBJ2-7; 10 positions agree with TRBD1. V trimming: 4 bases; J trimming: 3 bases; junction bases outside the gene matches: 7. Germline V gene lookup returns CDR1 SGHRS and CDR2 YFSETQ. The CDR3 loop spans 15 amino acids. CDR3 amino acids: CASSGRDRGDYEQYF. CDR3 bases: TGCGCCAGCAGCGGCCGGGACAGGGGAGACTACGAGCAGTACTTC.

The chain carries TRBV3-1 (or the pseudogene TRBV3-2) and TRBJ2-5; perhaps TRBD1 as D (5 bases). Per the germline V gene, CDR1 is LGHDT and CDR2 is YNNKEL (reference sequence). The CDR3 consists of 16 residues. Between the trimmed V and J ends, which lost 1 base and 1 base, there was a span of 13 bases. The CDR3 is CASSQVLQAIQETQYF. DNA for the CDR3: TGTGCCAGCAGCCAAGTTCTACAGGCGATCCAAGAGACCCAGTACTTC.

For the CDR3, the DNA is TGTGCCAGCAGCTTTGGTCCGGGACAGGGAGGAAGGTCTGAAGCTTTCTTT. Encoded protein: CASSFGPGQGGRSEAFF. The V call is TRBV7-2, the J call TRBJ1-1, with 9 nucleotides matching TRBD1. CDR1 and CDR2 (germline): SGHTA, FQGNSA. This CDR3 has 17 amino acids. V shed 3 bases and J 6 bases; nucleotides not matched to a gene: 14.

The rearrangement links TRBV5-1 to TRBJ1-2; maybe TRBD1 (6 bases). Germline CDR1 SGHRS, CDR2 YFSETQ. V lost 4 bases and J lost 1, with 20 bases in between. CDR3 size: 17 residues. CDR3: CASSPIGGGLLNYGYTF. CDR3 nucleotides: TGCGCCAGCAGCCCTATAGGGGGGGGCTTGCTTAACTATGGCTACACCTTC.

V is TRBV6-1 and J is TRBJ1-5, with 8 bases that match TRBD1. Germline CDR1 and CDR2: MNHNS and SASEGT. J gave up 0 bases and V 8 bases, and 0 bases lay outside the gene matches. This CDR3 comprises 13 residues. The CDR3 sequence: CASGQGSNQPQHF. The CDR3 nucleotides are TGTGCCAGCGGACAGGGTAGCAATCAGCCCCAGCATTTT.

The genes are TRBV28 and TRBJ2-1; 9 nucleotides agree with TRBD1. The germline V gene has CDR1 MDHEN and CDR2 SYDVKM. The CDR3 spans 14 residues. The trim removed 5 bases at V and 11 bases at J, leaving 10 bases unmatched. CDR3 nucleotides: TGTGCCAGCAGTCGACAGGGGGAGCCCTTCCAGCAGTTCTTC. The encoded protein is CASSRQGEPFQQFF.

The V and J genes are TRBV15 and TRBJ1-1; D is unresolved. The CDR3 covers 14 residues. Trimming took 3 bases from V and 2 from J, leaving 10 bases between them. Per the germline V gene, CDR1 is LNHNV and CDR2 is YYDKDF (reference sequence). The CDR3 coding sequence is TGTGCCACCAGCAGTTACATTTCAAACACTGAAGCTTTCTTT. This codes for CATSSYISNTEAFF. The entire variable domain, with the rest obtained from reference TRBV15 and TRBJ1-1, is as follows: DAMVIQNPRYQVTQFGKPVTLSCSQTLNHNVMYWYQQKSSQAPKLLFHYYDKDFNNEADTPDNFQSRRPNTSFCFLDIRSPGLGDTAMYLCATSSYISNTEAFFGQGTRLTVV.

The chain is built from TRBV18 and TRBJ2-1, with 8 bases that match TRBD2. The germline gives CDR1 KGHSH, CDR2 LQKENI. The junction had 8 bases not matched to a gene; V was cut back by 2 bases and J by 8 bases. The CDR3 spans 15 residues. The CDR3 DNA sequence: TGTGCCAGCTCACCAATCGAGCGGGGGATGGATGAGCAGTTCTTC. Residues: CASSPIERGMDEQFF.

J is TRBJ2-5 and V is TRBV9, with D perhaps TRBD2 (5 bases). From germline, CDR1 is SGDLS and CDR2 YYNGEE. V shed 0 bases and J shed 5 bases, with 8 bases lying between them. This CDR3 contains 13 residues. CDR3 amino acids: CASSVGGAETQYF. The CDR3 nucleotides read TGTGCCAGCAGCGTAGGGGGAGCGGAGACCCAGTACTTC.

Details on this clone: This sample includes further DNA sequences coding for the same CDR3. The chain uses TRBV19 and TRBJ2-5, with D maybe TRBD1 (6 bases). The germline V gene has CDR1 LNHDA and CDR2 SQIVND (reference sequence). V lost 0 bases and J lost 2, with 7 bases in between. The CDR3 runs to 14 residues. CDR3 protein: CASSIEGGQETQYF. The CDR3, as DNA: TGTGCCAGTAGTATAGAAGGGGGACAAGAGACCCAGTACTTC.

V and J are TRBV6-1 and TRBJ2-1; TRBD2 matches 10 bases. V lost 2 bases, J lost 7 bases, and 5 bases stayed unmatched. This CDR3 comprises 15 residues. CDR1 is MNHNS, CDR2 SASEGT, per germline. For the CDR3, the DNA is TGTGCCAGCAGTGAACAGGCTAGCGGGGGTAATGAGCAGTTCTTC. This sequence encodes CASSEQASGGNEQFF.

V gene TRBV29-1 combines with J gene TRBJ1-2; D is possibly TRBD1 (5 bases). CDR3 length equals 14 residues. Trimming shortened V by 3 bases and J by 6 bases, and 17 bases separated the two germline ends. Germline V lookup: CDR1 SQVTM, CDR2 ANQGSEA. The CDR3 coding sequence is TGCAGCGTTGAGGGAACCCAAAGGGGCAATGGCTACACCTTC. Protein: CSVEGTQRGNGYTF.